The sequence of this T cell receptor (beta chain) was determined in a study of human T cells and chemical hapten exposure. Time point indicated: patch test 1, 2 weeks after DPC sensitization. Treatment described: therapeutic diphenylcyclopropenone sensitization with weekly scalp DPC. Individual cDNA molecules each carried unique molecular identifiers attached by the library. TCRdb reprocessed the RACE reads with MiXCR, giving one entry per CDR3 protein. The sample has 380,000 or so distinct CDR3 sequences; nearly 5% are singletons. This CDR3 has 15 residues. The germline V gene has CDR1 SQVTM and CDR2 ANQGSEA. V shed 4 bases and J shed 2 bases, with 17 bases lying between them. This clonotype was seen repeatedly, ten times or more.

The TCR sequence derives from a woman between 45 and 60 years old with alopecia areata. Some clones in this sample may be carry-over from other donors' samples. The chain couples TRBV29-1 to TRBJ1-2; D possibly corresponds to TRBD1 (6 bases). Source: whole blood, taken in connection with sensitization to the hapten diphenylcyclopropenone (DPC). CDR3 coding DNA: TGCAGCGTTGGTGGATGGGGGGGGCGAAACTATGGCTACACCTTC. The encoded protein is CSVGGWGGRNYGYTF.